This TCR beta chain originates from a study of identical twins. Whole-study results and caveats: Reduced insertions were recorded for abundant cord blood beta clonotypes, with no such pattern in memory repertoires. Beta out-of-frame sequences showed weaker excess twin sharing. Conclusions were based on cross-sectional statistical analysis, without following the same donors. It was possible that invariant MAIT and iNKT cells partly confounded the zero-insertion analyses.

With respect to this clonotype: Its antigen is still unknown.

Per germline, CDR1 MGHRA and CDR2 YSYEKL. The CDR3 has 16 residues. Trimming removed 1 base from V and 8 bases from J, with 19 bases in between. Each CDR3 protein gets one entry after TCRdb re-called the 5' RACE reads with MiXCR. Among 510,000 or so distinct CDR3 sequences listed, roughly 15% were seen once. The same specimen was also included in a second study, on yellow fever vaccine responses in identical twins.

This sequence joins TRBV4-1 and TRBJ2-3; tentatively, D is TRBD2 (7 bases). The sequence was obtained from a woman younger than 30 in good health. The sequenced material came from CD4+ T cells sorted from blood. This CDR3 is CASSQVVGGGLGTQYF. CDR3 DNA: TGCGCCAGCAGCCAAGTCGTGGGGGGGGGCCTTGGTACGCAGTATTTT.